A selection of T cell receptor beta chains follows, all from one sample in a study of T cell responses to AZD1222 COVID-19 vaccine. Some clones are missing from TCRdb's copy, which holds only in-frame ones; the method was immunoSEQ multiplex PCR. The table has tens of thousands of clones, around four fifths seen once. The specimen comprised peripheral blood, sampled on day 0 of AZD1222 vaccination. The receptor source for this set is an adult in good health. The CDR3 runs from the conserved cysteine through the conserved F or W. The order of the fields is V gene, J gene, clone size, CDR3 protein. The listing skips clone size in some rows; elsewhere it reads once, few, many or a size class.

TRBV9	TRBJ1-1	.	CASSPVDRGTEAFF
TRBV6-4	TRBJ1-4	.	CASSSSVLRGEKLFF
TRBV5-4	TRBJ2-6	once	CASSLVGASGANVLTF
TRBV11-3	TRBJ1-4	.	CASSLGRGNEKLFF
TRBV18	TRBJ1-3	.	CASRQGGTSSGNTIYF
TRBV7-9	TRBJ1-4	few	CASSFLTTGANEKLFF
TRBV4-2	TRBJ2-3	.	CASSPTPGATQYF
TRBV5-5	TRBJ1-5	.	CASSLEGDQRNQPQHF
TRBV11-2	TRBJ1-6	few	CASSGNRGNSPLHF
TRBV11-2	TRBJ1-1	.	CASSIQGYGTEAFF
TRBV12-3/TRBV12-4	TRBJ2-6	few	CASSLPGANVLTF
TRBV3-1/TRBV3-2	TRBJ1-5	once	CASSQGRTGSNQPQHF
TRBV4-3	TRBJ2-3	.	CASSQASSSGVAQYF
TRBV28	TRBJ2-5	.	CASSSGGGVETQYF
TRBV5-4	TRBJ2-1	.	CASSFPRGAEVF
TRBV7-6	TRBJ2-5	.	CASSLGSAGIGGTQYF
TRBV28	TRBJ1-6	.	CASSLRQARWYNSPLHF
TRBV4-3	TRBJ2-3	.	CASSQLAGGRDTQYF
TRBV20-1	TRBJ1-1	.	CSASSARNTEAFF
TRBV14	TRBJ1-1	.	CASSRNTGTGGPEAFF
TRBV28	TRBJ2-7	.	CASSSFYEQYF
TRBV2	TRBJ2-6	.	CASRLVSGANVLTF
TRBV7-3	TRBJ2-7	.	CASSLEGSPLDEQYF
TRBV4-2	TRBJ1-1	.	CASSQVGQGGTEAFF
TRBV10-3	TRBJ1-2	.	CAIRDNIRGGYGYTF
TRBV19	TRBJ1-4	.	CASSIPGTNEKLFF
TRBV2	TRBJ2-7	.	CASSGDSYEQYF
TRBV2	TRBJ1-2	.	CASSESAFPEYGYTF
TRBV13	TRBJ1-1	.	CASSLGGSSTEAFF
TRBV5-5	TRBJ2-1	.	CASSFTLAGVYNEQFF
TRBV28	TRBJ2-7	once	CASSPPPGPEGDEQYF
TRBV6-5	TRBJ1-4	.	CASSAKPQDSMKLFF
TRBV5-6	TRBJ2-7	.	CASLRTGGHEQYF
TRBV12-3/TRBV12-4	TRBJ2-4	.	CASSSTAGDIQYF
TRBV29-1	TRBJ1-3	once	CSVVEGAYSGNTIYF
TRBV12-3/TRBV12-4	TRBJ1-1	once	CASSLGQNTEAFF
TRBV5-1	TRBJ2-1	.	CASSLAGRHEQFF
TRBV11-3	TRBJ2-1	.	CASSLVSRGGPNEQFF
TRBV28	TRBJ2-7	.	CASSLRGRVLSYEQYF
TRBV9	TRBJ2-5	.	CASSVQTTGETQYF
TRBV6-9	TRBJ2-7	.	CASSFYRDYEQYF
TRBV19	TRBJ2-6	few	CASSIRDSGANVLTF
TRBV3-1/TRBV3-2	TRBJ1-4	.	CASSQVSNEKLFF
TRBV9	TRBJ1-2	.	CASAGAQSTGNGYTF
TRBV4-1	TRBJ2-7	few	CASSQDQVSYEQYF
TRBV9	TRBJ1-2	.	CASSGRQGGKGYTF
TRBV7-3	TRBJ2-5	.	CASSFGSQETQYF
TRBV30	TRBJ2-7	.	CAWSVLWAGEQYF
TRBV11-2	TRBJ1-2	once	CASSLDSRGYTF
TRBV4-1	TRBJ2-3	.	CASSQDWVNANSQYF
TRBV25-1	TRBJ1-6	.	CASSGDRVRSPLHF
TRBV2	TRBJ2-5	.	CASSEIDGGARGETQYF
TRBV6-2/TRBV6-3	TRBJ1-2	.	CASSRDGYGYTF
TRBV3-1/TRBV3-2	TRBJ1-5	.	CASTFDRESNQPQHF
TRBV7-2	TRBJ1-6	.	CASSLATVSPLHF
TRBV7-2	TRBJ2-5	.	CASSPRGTGETQYF
TRBV7-9	TRBJ1-2	.	CASSLRQSVGYTF
TRBV21-1	TRBJ2-1	.	CASSTWRDRRGPSYNEQFF
TRBV4-2	TRBJ2-3	.	CASSQGVLPSTDTQYF